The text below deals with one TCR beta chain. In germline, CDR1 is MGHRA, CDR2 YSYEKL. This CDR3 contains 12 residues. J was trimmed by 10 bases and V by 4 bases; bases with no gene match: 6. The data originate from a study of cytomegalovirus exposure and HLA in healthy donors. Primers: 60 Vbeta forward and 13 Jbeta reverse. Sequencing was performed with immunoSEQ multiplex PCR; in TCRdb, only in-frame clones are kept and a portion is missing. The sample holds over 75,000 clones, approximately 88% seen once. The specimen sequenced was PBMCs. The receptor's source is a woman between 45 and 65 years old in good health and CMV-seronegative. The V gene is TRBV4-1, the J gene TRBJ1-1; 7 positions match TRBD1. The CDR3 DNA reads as TGCGCCAGCAGCCCACCGACAGGGAGAGCTTTCTTT. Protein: CASSPPTGRAFF.